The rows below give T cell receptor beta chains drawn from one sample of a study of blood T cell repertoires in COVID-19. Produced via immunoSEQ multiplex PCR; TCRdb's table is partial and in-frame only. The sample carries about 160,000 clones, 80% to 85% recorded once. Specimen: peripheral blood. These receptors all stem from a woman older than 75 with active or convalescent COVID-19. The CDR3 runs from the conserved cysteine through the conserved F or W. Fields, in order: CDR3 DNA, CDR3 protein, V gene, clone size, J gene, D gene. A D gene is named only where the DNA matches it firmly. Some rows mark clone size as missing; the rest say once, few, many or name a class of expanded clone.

TGTGCCAGCAGCTCCGGGATGAGAAACACTGAAGCTTTCTTT,CASSSGMRNTEAFF,TRBV14,once,TRBJ1-1,.
TGTGCCAGTAGTACCCAATCGACAGGGAGAAATTCACCCCTCCACTTT,CASSTQSTGRNSPLHF,TRBV19,.,TRBJ1-6,TRBD1
TGTGCCAGCGGTAAGGACACGAGCAATCAGCCCCAGCATTTT,CASGKDTSNQPQHF,TRBV27,.,TRBJ1-5,.
TGTGCCAGCAGCGTAGCTGGGGGGAGTCAGCCCCAGCATTTT,CASSVAGGSQPQHF,TRBV9,.,TRBJ1-5,.
TGCGCCAGCAGCCACATGGGACAGGGGGTCTACAATGAGCAGTTCTTC,CASSHMGQGVYNEQFF,TRBV4-1,.,TRBJ2-1,TRBD1
TGCGCCAGCAGCCAAGAGGCCGGGACACTGGGCACTGAAGCTTTCTTT,CASSQEAGTLGTEAFF,TRBV4-3,many,TRBJ1-1,.
TGTGCCAGCAGCCCGGACAGGGAGAAACTGTTTTTT,CASSPDREKLFF,TRBV7-2,.,TRBJ1-4,TRBD1
TGTGCCAGCAGCACCCAGGGCAAGGACACCGGGGAGCTGTTTTTT,CASSTQGKDTGELFF,TRBV5-8,.,TRBJ2-2,.
TGTGCCAGCAGCCTCCGGACTAGACGTGAGCAGTTCTTC,CASSLRTRREQFF,TRBV5-4,.,TRBJ2-1,TRBD2
TGTGCCAGCAGTGTTCCTGGACTAGCGGGGGATCAAAGCTCCTACAATGAGCAGTTCTTC,CASSVPGLAGDQSSYNEQFF,TRBV6-4,.,TRBJ2-1,TRBD2
TGTGCCAGCAGTTATGGACAGGGAGGTGGAAACACCATATATTTT,CASSYGQGGGNTIYF,TRBV6-5,.,TRBJ1-3,TRBD1
TGTGCCAGCAGTGAAGCTCAGGGCCTGAACACTGAAGCTTTCTTT,CASSEAQGLNTEAFF,TRBV6-1,once,TRBJ1-1,.
TGTGCCAGCAGACAGGGGACGTCAGCTAACTATGGCTACACCTTC,CASRQGTSANYGYTF,TRBV3-1/TRBV3-2,.,TRBJ1-2,TRBD1
TGTGCCAGCAGCCCCAGCGGGCGGGGGAGGAACGGGGAGCTGTTTTTT,CASSPSGRGRNGELFF,TRBV6-2/TRBV6-3,.,TRBJ2-2,TRBD2
TGTGCCAGCAGCTCTCCACAGGGGAGCTCTGGAAACACCATATATTTT,CASSSPQGSSGNTIYF,TRBV5-8,once,TRBJ1-3,TRBD1
TGTGCCAGCAGAGTTTCGGCCGGACTAAGCGTTGGCTACACCTTC,CASRVSAGLSVGYTF,TRBV27,.,TRBJ1-2,.
TGTGCCAGCAGCTTCCCCGGGGAAGGGGCCAACGTCCTGACTTTC,CASSFPGEGANVLTF,TRBV11-1,.,TRBJ2-6,.
TGTGCCAGCAGCGTAGGGTGGAGGCTTAATTCACCCCTCCACTTT,CASSVGWRLNSPLHF,TRBV9,.,TRBJ1-6,.